This TCR beta chain emerged from a study of blood T cell repertoires in COVID-19. Overall study: The United States, Italy and Spain supplied acute and convalescent COVID-19 samples.

The data were produced by immunoSEQ multiplex PCR, yet TCRdb's version contains in-frame clones alone and is incomplete. The sample yields tens of thousands of clones, 85% to 95% seen once. Trimming removed 4 bases from V and 4 bases from J; junction bases left unmatched: 6. The germline CDR1 and CDR2 sequences are LGHNA and YNFKEQ. The CDR3 runs to 16 residues. This clonotype originated in a human donor with active COVID-19. The donor label of this sample is uncertain. Sequences were obtained from peripheral blood. V and J are TRBV4-2 and TRBJ2-2, with 10 bases identical to TRBD1. CDR3 sequence reads: CASSLAGTGATGELFF. The CDR3 DNA reads TGTGCCAGCAGCCTAGCGGGGACAGGGGCCACCGGGGAGCTGTTTTTT.